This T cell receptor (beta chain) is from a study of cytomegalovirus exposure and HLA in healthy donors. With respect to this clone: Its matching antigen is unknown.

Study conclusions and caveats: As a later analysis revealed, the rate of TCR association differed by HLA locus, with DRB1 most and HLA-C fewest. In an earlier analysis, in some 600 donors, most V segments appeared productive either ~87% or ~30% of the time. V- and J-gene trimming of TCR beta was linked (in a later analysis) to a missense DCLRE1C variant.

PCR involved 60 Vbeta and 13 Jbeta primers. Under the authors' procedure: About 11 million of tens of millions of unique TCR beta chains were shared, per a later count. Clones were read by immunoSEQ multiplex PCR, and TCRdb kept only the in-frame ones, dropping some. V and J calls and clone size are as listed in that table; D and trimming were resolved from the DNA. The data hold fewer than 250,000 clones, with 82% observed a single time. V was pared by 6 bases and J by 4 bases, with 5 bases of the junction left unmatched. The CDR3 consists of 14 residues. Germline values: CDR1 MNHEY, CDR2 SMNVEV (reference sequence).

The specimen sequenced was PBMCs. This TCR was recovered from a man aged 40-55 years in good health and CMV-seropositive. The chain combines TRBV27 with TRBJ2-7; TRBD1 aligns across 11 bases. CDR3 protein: CASRPRDRGYEQYF. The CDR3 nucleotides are TGTGCCAGCAGGCCCCGGGACAGGGGGTACGAGCAGTACTTC.